This is a list of T cell receptor beta chains from one sample in a study of graft-versus-host responses after intestinal transplantation. The protocol was immunoSEQ multiplex PCR, while the TCRdb copy is restricted to in-frame clones and leaves out a portion. The table lists about 70,000 clones, around 90% of them singletons, with 4% in the top ten. No antigen is known for these receptors. Material: unstimulated CD8+ T cells sorted from spleen or lymph node cells, obtained before transplant. The receptors originated from a human donor who was the organ donor for an intestinal transplant. The CDR3 runs from the conserved cysteine through the conserved F or W. The order of the fields is clone size, D gene, V gene, J gene, CDR3 protein, CDR3 DNA. A D gene is named only where the DNA matches it firmly. Some rows have no size entry. The others give once, few or many, or a class for an expanded clone.

.	TRBD1	TRBV11-3	TRBJ2-1	CASSLGLQGADEQFF	TGTGCCAGCAGCTTAGGTCTACAGGGGGCGGATGAGCAGTTCTTC
once	.	TRBV7-8	TRBJ2-3	CASSTRLSTDTQYF	TGTGCCAGCAGCACCCGACTCAGCACAGATACGCAGTATTTT
.	.	TRBV7-9	TRBJ1-1	CASRKDRLEAFF	TGTGCCAGCAGAAAAGACAGGCTGGAGGCTTTCTTT
.	.	TRBV7-2	TRBJ1-5	CASSWGQDQPQHF	TGTGCCAGCAGCTGGGGGCAGGATCAGCCCCAGCATTTT
.	TRBD1	TRBV4-1	TRBJ2-3	CASSLRSGTGGTDTQYF	TGCGCCAGCAGCCTCCGGTCCGGGACAGGGGGCACAGATACGCAGTATTTT
.	TRBD1	TRBV5-4	TRBJ2-2	CASSFVTGKAAGELFF	TGTGCCAGCAGCTTTGTGACAGGGAAAGCCGCCGGGGAGCTGTTTTTT
.	.	TRBV28	TRBJ2-3	CASTKDKGGTDTQYF	TGTGCCAGCACCAAGGACAAGGGGGGCACAGATACGCAGTATTTT
.	.	TRBV5-6	TRBJ2-1	CASSPGQLQPGYNEQFF	TGTGCCAGCAGCCCCGGACAGCTACAACCTGGCTACAATGAGCAGTTCTTC
.	.	TRBV27	TRBJ2-5	CASSLLQRETQYF	TGTGCCAGCAGTTTACTGCAGCGGGAGACCCAGTACTTC
.	.	TRBV19	TRBJ1-1	CASSMRGGTTEAFF	TGTGCCAGTAGTATGCGGGGTGGGACGACTGAAGCTTTCTTT
.	TRBD2	TRBV10-3	TRBJ2-2	CAIRTSGGENTGELFF	TGTGCCATCAGGACTAGCGGGGGGGAGAACACCGGGGAGCTGTTTTTT
once	TRBD1	TRBV2	TRBJ1-3	CASSVRIPQGAGNTIYF	TGTGCCAGCAGCGTCCGAATCCCACAGGGGGCTGGAAACACCATATATTTT
.	.	TRBV7-9	TRBJ2-2	CASSLGGDTGELFF	TGTGCCAGCAGCTTAGGGGGGGACACCGGGGAGCTGTTTTTT
.	TRBD1	TRBV6-4	TRBJ1-1	CASSAGGHTEAFF	TGTGCCAGCAGTGCAGGGGGCCACACTGAAGCTTTCTTT
.	.	TRBV4-1	TRBJ1-2	CASSHLTGLDGYTF	TGCGCCAGCAGCCATTTAACGGGATTAGATGGCTACACCTTC
.	TRBD1	TRBV6-1	TRBJ2-2	CASTEGAENTGELFF	TGTGCCAGCACCGAGGGGGCTGAGAACACCGGGGAGCTGTTTTTT
.	TRBD2	TRBV30	TRBJ2-1	CAWVASGGEQFF	TGTGCCTGGGTGGCTTCGGGGGGTGAGCAGTTCTTC
.	.	TRBV5-6	TRBJ1-5	CASSLVGRPSAQHF	TGTGCCAGCAGCTTGGTGGGCAGACCGTCGGCCCAGCATTTT
.	.	TRBV11-1	TRBJ1-1	CASSLAGGNTEAFF	TGTGCCAGCAGCTTAGCCGGGGGGAACACTGAAGCTTTCTTT
few	TRBD1	TRBV6-6	TRBJ1-6	CASSYPGRGNSPLHF	TGTGCCAGCAGTTACCCAGGCAGGGGGAATTCACCCCTCCACTTT
.	.	TRBV5-6	TRBJ1-2	CASSLDPGSGYGYTF	TGTGCCAGCAGCTTGGACCCGGGGTCAGGCTATGGCTACACCTTC
few	.	TRBV6-1	TRBJ2-3	CASSEPGVREDTQYF	TGTGCCAGCAGTGAGCCGGGGGTAAGGGAAGATACGCAGTATTTT
.	.	TRBV29-1	TRBJ1-2	CSAVGGAVRTGNDYGYTF	TGCAGCGCCGTTGGAGGAGCGGTTAGAACAGGGAATGACTATGGCTACACCTTC
.	.	TRBV6-5	TRBJ2-3	CASSRLGTDTQYF	TGTGCCAGCAGTCGACTAGGAACAGATACGCAGTATTTT
.	.	TRBV27	TRBJ1-1	CATGFGADTEAFF	TGTGCCACTGGATTTGGGGCGGACACTGAAGCTTTCTTT
.	TRBD2	TRBV9	TRBJ2-5	CASSASGGRAETQYF	TGTGCCAGCAGCGCGAGCGGGGGGCGGGCGGAGACCCAGTACTTC
once	.	TRBV28	TRBJ1-2	CASRTLSQGQLNYGYTF	TGTGCCAGCAGGACCTTATCACAAGGACAGCTTAACTATGGCTACACCTTC
.	.	TRBV7-9	TRBJ1-1	CASSMTENTEAFF	TGTGCCAGCAGCATGACAGAGAACACTGAAGCTTTCTTT
.	TRBD2	TRBV5-6	TRBJ2-2	CASRALAGGSGELFF	TGTGCCAGCAGGGCCCTAGCGGGCGGAAGCGGGGAGCTGTTTTTT
.	TRBD1	TRBV19	TRBJ1-5	CASSILTGDQPQHF	TGTGCCAGTAGTATCTTGACAGGGGACCAGCCCCAGCATTTT
.	.	TRBV27	TRBJ1-2	CASSPGTLPGYTF	TGTGCCAGCAGTCCAGGAACCCTCCCTGGCTACACCTTC
once	.	TRBV7-9	TRBJ1-2	CASSQIAGDYGYTF	TGTGCCAGCAGCCAAATCGCCGGGGACTATGGCTACACCTTC
.	TRBD2	TRBV28	TRBJ2-1	CASSLGLAGGNYNEQFF	TGTGCCAGCAGTTTGGGGCTAGCGGGGGGAAACTACAATGAGCAGTTCTTC
.	.	TRBV7-9	TRBJ1-1	CASRDTWQGGTEAFF	TGTGCCAGCAGAGACACATGGCAGGGTGGGACTGAAGCTTTCTTT
.	TRBD1	TRBV7-9	TRBJ1-3	CASSLRVPGQEFGNTIYF	TGTGCCAGCAGCTTACGGGTCCCCGGACAGGAATTCGGAAACACCATATATTTT
.	.	TRBV18	TRBJ1-4	CASSPAPSGEKLFF	TGTGCCAGCTCACCGGCTCCATCGGGTGAAAAACTGTTTTTT
.	.	TRBV6-5	TRBJ1-5	CASKVGGPNQPQHF	TGTGCCAGCAAGGTAGGGGGTCCGAATCAGCCCCAGCATTTT
.	.	TRBV5-4	TRBJ1-2	CASSSAQTLSNYGYTF	TGTGCCAGCAGCTCGGCACAGACACTCTCCAACTATGGCTACACCTTC
.	TRBD1	TRBV9	TRBJ1-2	CASSVGSTGGYGYTF	TGTGCCAGCAGCGTAGGTTCGACAGGGGGCTATGGCTACACCTTC
.	.	TRBV19	TRBJ1-1	CASSLANTEAFF	TGTGCCAGTAGTTTGGCGAACACTGAAGCTTTCTTT
.	.	TRBV6-5	TRBJ1-3	CASSYLFRGSGNTIYF	TGTGCCAGCAGTTACTTATTTCGGGGGTCTGGAAACACCATATATTTT
.	.	TRBV7-6	TRBJ1-5	CASSERGGNQPQHF	TGTGCCAGCAGCGAGCGTGGTGGCAATCAGCCCCAGCATTTT
.	.	TRBV28	TRBJ1-1	CASSLRTDRKAFF	TGTGCCAGCAGTCTCCGGACCGACAGGAAAGCTTTCTTT
once	.	TRBV29-1	TRBJ2-1	CSGYREGSYNEQFF	TGCAGCGGTTACAGGGAGGGCTCCTACAATGAGCAGTTCTTC
.	TRBD1	TRBV5-4	TRBJ1-1	CASSMTGPDTEAFF	TGTGCCAGCAGCATGACAGGGCCCGACACTGAAGCTTTCTTT
.	.	TRBV9	TRBJ2-2	CASSGGDGTPTGELFF	TGTGCCAGCAGCGGGGGGGACGGGACCCCCACCGGGGAGCTGTTTTTT
.	.	TRBV7-8	TRBJ1-5	CASSLGRPITGSSNQPQHF	TGTGCCAGCAGCTTAGGTAGGCCAATTACAGGGTCTAGCAATCAGCCCCAGCATTTT
.	TRBD1	TRBV15	TRBJ1-2	CATSSHQPGQGVLNYGYTF	TGTGCCACCAGCTCACACCAACCGGGACAGGGGGTTCTCAACTATGGCTACACCTTC
.	.	TRBV2	TRBJ2-1	CASTPPLALEQFF	TGTGCCAGCACCCCCCCACTAGCTCTTGAGCAGTTCTTC
once	.	TRBV21-1	TRBJ1-5	CASSKARRNQPQHF	TGTGCCAGCAGCAAGGCGAGGAGGAATCAGCCCCAGCATTTT
.	TRBD2	TRBV4-2	TRBJ2-1	CASSQGRGGLDEQFF	TGTGCCAGCAGCCAAGGGCGGGGGGGTTTGGATGAGCAGTTCTTC
.	.	TRBV29-1	TRBJ2-5	CSNRAAWGETQYF	TGCAGCAACCGAGCAGCCTGGGGCGAGACCCAGTACTTC
.	.	TRBV6-1	TRBJ2-5	CASSSWTDQETQYF	TGTGCCAGCAGTAGTTGGACAGACCAAGAGACCCAGTACTTC
.	TRBD2	TRBV7-6	TRBJ2-1	CASSGTSGGHNEQFF	TGTGCCAGCAGCGGGACTAGCGGGGGGCACAATGAGCAGTTCTTC